The clone carrying this T cell receptor beta chain appeared a single time. Its antigen remains unknown. Trimming at V came to 0 bases and at J to 4 bases, leaving 6 bases not matched to a gene. The CDR3 spans 16 residues. CDR1 is DFQATT, CDR2 SNEGSKA, per germline (reference sequence). This sample stems from a study of CD8 T cells in ankylosing spondylitis. Study results and caveats: Reactive arthritis synovial fluid and blood previously showed some of these motif variants. According to the report, clones linked to the disease were significantly enriched in matched synovial fluid samples taken from ankylosing spondylitis patients.

TCRdb called the 5' RACE reads again in MiXCR, with one record for every CDR3 protein. The profile shows fewer than 250,000 distinct CDR3 sequences, 30% to 35% of them singletons. What was sequenced was blood, either unsorted or a sorted T cell fraction (not recorded which). V is TRBV20-1 and J is TRBJ2-2; 9 bases map to TRBD2. The clonotype originates from a male donor with ankylosing spondylitis or in good health (not recorded which). CDR3 bases: TGCAGTGCTAGAGAGTCGGGACTAGCTTCCACCGGGGAGCTGTTTTTT. This encodes CSARESGLASTGELFF.